This TCR beta chain was recorded in a study of molecular identifiers for immune sequencing clone quantification. This clonotype was detected a few times. Its antigen is not identified. Study findings and constraints: Whereas naive cells kept under 1% of molecules in clones above 20 RNA copies, such clones held over 97% in effectors.

MiXCR was run by TCRdb on the PCR reads, yielding one entry per CDR3 protein. The sample includes nearly 650,000 distinct CDR3 sequences, roughly 23% of them seen just once. Based on a CD8+CD4-CCR7+CD45RA+ profile, naive CD8 T cells were sorted. The specimen sequenced was naive CD8+ T cells from blood, with Jurkat cell RNA spiked in. Sample subset: FACS-sorted CD8+CD4-CCR7+CD45RA+ naive T cells. This receptor was identified in a human donor in good health. Some libraries in this study had Jurkat cell RNA spiked in.

The chain's CDR3 is CASQGYTEAFF. The CDR3 DNA reads TGTGCCTCACAGGGCTACACTGAAGCTTTCTTT. This sequence joins TRBV2 and TRBJ1-1; D is perhaps TRBD1 (6 bases). V lost 11 bases to trimming and J lost 3 bases, with 10 bases between them. The CDR3 length is 11 residues. Germline CDR1 reads SNHLY; CDR2 reads FYNNEI. Full variable domain (missing parts from reference TRBV2 and TRBJ1-1): EPEVTQTPSHQVTQMGQEVILRCVPISNHLYFYWYRQILGQKVEFLVSFYNNEISEKSEIFDDQFSVERPDGSNFTLKIRSTKLEDSAMYFCASQGYTEAFFGQGTRLTVV.